These T cell receptor beta chains were read from a single sample in a study of T cell responses to AZD1222 COVID-19 vaccine. Generated by immunoSEQ multiplex PCR, the TCRdb table keeps only in-frame clones and is missing some. The table has more than 80,000 clones, approximately 91% seen once. The sample consisted of peripheral blood, taken on day 0 of AZD1222 vaccination. Receptors originate from an adult in good health. The CDR3 runs from the conserved cysteine through the conserved F or W. The D gene is left open where the match is weak. The size field is filled for only some rows; it gives once, few, many or a size class.

len: 13; v_gene: TRBV5-1; j_gene: TRBJ1-2; abundance: -; d_gene: -; CDR3nt: TGCGCCAGCAGCCCAGGGAGAGGAGATGGCTACACCTTC; CDR3aa: CASSPGRGDGYTF
len: 20; v_gene: TRBV7-9; j_gene: TRBJ2-7; abundance: -; d_gene: TRBD2; CDR3nt: TGTGCCAGCAGCACAGATGGGGCTAGCGGGGGCCGACCGGGGAGCTACGAGCAGTACTTC; CDR3aa: CASSTDGASGGRPGSYEQYF
len: 14; v_gene: TRBV9; j_gene: TRBJ1-1; abundance: many; d_gene: -; CDR3nt: TGTGCCAGCAGCGTATACCAGGGTAGCACTGAAGCTTTCTTT; CDR3aa: CASSVYQGSTEAFF
len: 13; v_gene: TRBV25-1; j_gene: TRBJ1-6; abundance: -; d_gene: -; CDR3nt: TGTGCCAGTATTCGAGGCTTCGGTTCACCCCTCCACTTT; CDR3aa: CASIRGFGSPLHF
len: 13; v_gene: TRBV13; j_gene: TRBJ1-5; abundance: -; d_gene: -; CDR3nt: TGTGCCAGCAGCTTGCGGGGGAATCAGCCCCAGCATTTT; CDR3aa: CASSLRGNQPQHF
len: 14; v_gene: TRBV27; j_gene: TRBJ2-3; abundance: -; d_gene: -; CDR3nt: TGTGCCAGCAGTCCCTTAGATAGCACAGATACGCAGTATTTT; CDR3aa: CASSPLDSTDTQYF
len: 15; v_gene: TRBV7-9; j_gene: TRBJ1-5; abundance: -; d_gene: -; CDR3nt: TGTGCCAGCAGCTTAGCTGGCAGCGGGCATGAGCCCCAGCATTTT; CDR3aa: CASSLAGSGHEPQHF
len: 18; v_gene: TRBV4-3; j_gene: TRBJ1-4; abundance: -; d_gene: -; CDR3nt: TGCGCCAGCAGCCAATTTTCGGCTCAGTCTGCAACTAATGAAAAACTGTTTTTT; CDR3aa: CASSQFSAQSATNEKLFF
len: 15; v_gene: TRBV4-2; j_gene: TRBJ1-5; abundance: once; d_gene: -; CDR3nt: TGTGCCAGCAGGATGGAGGGGGTTGGCAATCAGCCCCAGCATTTT; CDR3aa: CASRMEGVGNQPQHF
len: 14; v_gene: TRBV10-3; j_gene: TRBJ2-7; abundance: -; d_gene: -; CDR3nt: TGTGCCATCAGTGGGGCATTCACCTCCTACGAGCAGTACTTC; CDR3aa: CAISGAFTSYEQYF
len: 18; v_gene: TRBV14; j_gene: TRBJ2-1; abundance: -; d_gene: TRBD2; CDR3nt: TGTGCCAGCAGCCAACCCCACCGACTAGCGGGGGGGTACAATGAGCAGTTCTTC; CDR3aa: CASSQPHRLAGGYNEQFF
len: 16; v_gene: TRBV5-1; j_gene: TRBJ1-3; abundance: once; d_gene: -; CDR3nt: TGCGCCAGCAGCCCGACGACAGGTTTTACTGGAAACACCATATATTTT; CDR3aa: CASSPTTGFTGNTIYF
len: 15; v_gene: TRBV6-5; j_gene: TRBJ2-2; abundance: -; d_gene: -; CDR3nt: TGTGCCAGCAGGGGCAGCTTAACGAACACCGGGGAGCTGTTTTTT; CDR3aa: CASRGSLTNTGELFF
len: 19; v_gene: TRBV6-2/TRBV6-3; j_gene: TRBJ2-6; abundance: -; d_gene: TRBD1; CDR3nt: TGTGCCAGCAGTTACCCCTGGGGACAGGTGTTCTCTGGGGCCAACGTCCTGACTTTC; CDR3aa: CASSYPWGQVFSGANVLTF
len: 15; v_gene: TRBV28; j_gene: TRBJ2-1; abundance: once; d_gene: -; CDR3nt: TGTGCCAGCAGTCTACTAACACGGTCCTACAATGAGCAGTTCTTC; CDR3aa: CASSLLTRSYNEQFF
len: 15; v_gene: TRBV7-2; j_gene: TRBJ1-5; abundance: -; d_gene: TRBD1; CDR3nt: TGTGCCAGCAGCTTCAGGGGGTCCGGGAATCAGCCCCAGCATTTT; CDR3aa: CASSFRGSGNQPQHF
len: 14; v_gene: TRBV2; j_gene: TRBJ1-4; abundance: -; d_gene: -; CDR3nt: TGTGCCAGCCAACCGGACCCCACTAATGAAAAACTGTTTTTT; CDR3aa: CASQPDPTNEKLFF
len: 14; v_gene: TRBV7-2; j_gene: TRBJ2-5; abundance: -; d_gene: -; CDR3nt: TGTGCCAGCAGCTTTGTCGCGGGGGCAGAGACCCAGTACTTC; CDR3aa: CASSFVAGAETQYF
len: 15; v_gene: TRBV7-2; j_gene: TRBJ1-2; abundance: -; d_gene: -; CDR3nt: TGTGCCAGCAGCTCCCAGCCGGGGACCCCGAAGGGCTACACCTTC; CDR3aa: CASSSQPGTPKGYTF
len: 17; v_gene: TRBV5-4; j_gene: TRBJ1-1; abundance: -; d_gene: TRBD1; CDR3nt: TGTGCCAGCAGATTGGCACGCGCGACAGGGGTCAACACTGAAGCTTTCTTT; CDR3aa: CASRLARATGVNTEAFF
len: 14; v_gene: TRBV20-1; j_gene: TRBJ1-6; abundance: -; d_gene: TRBD1; CDR3nt: TGCAGTGCTAGTTCCCAGGGACAGGGTCTGGCCCTCCACTTT; CDR3aa: CSASSQGQGLALHF
len: 11; v_gene: TRBV4-2; j_gene: TRBJ2-3; abundance: -; d_gene: -; CDR3nt: TGTGCCAGCAGGACAACAGATACGCAGTATTTT; CDR3aa: CASRTTDTQYF
len: 13; v_gene: TRBV5-8; j_gene: TRBJ1-6; abundance: -; d_gene: -; CDR3nt: TGTGCCAGCAGCTTGGGCCAGGGTTCACCCCTCCACTTT; CDR3aa: CASSLGQGSPLHF
len: 17; v_gene: TRBV30; j_gene: TRBJ1-5; abundance: -; d_gene: -; CDR3nt: TGTGCCTGGAGTGGATTAGGCAGGGAGCTTAGCAATCAGCCCCAGCATTTT; CDR3aa: CAWSGLGRELSNQPQHF
len: 13; v_gene: TRBV28; j_gene: TRBJ1-5; abundance: -; d_gene: TRBD1; CDR3nt: TGTGCCAGCCAGTACAGGGGGAATCAGCCCCAGCATTTT; CDR3aa: CASQYRGNQPQHF
len: 16; v_gene: TRBV16; j_gene: TRBJ2-1; abundance: -; d_gene: TRBD1; CDR3nt: TGTGCCAGCAGCCAATTCCTGACAGGGGTAAGAAATGAGCAGTTCTTC; CDR3aa: CASSQFLTGVRNEQFF
len: 14; v_gene: TRBV5-1; j_gene: TRBJ2-7; abundance: few; d_gene: TRBD1; CDR3nt: TGCGCCAGCAGCTCCGGGACAGGGGGCTACGAGCAGTACTTC; CDR3aa: CASSSGTGGYEQYF
len: 15; v_gene: TRBV7-3; j_gene: TRBJ2-3; abundance: -; d_gene: -; CDR3nt: TGTGCCAGCAGCAAGACCCCCCTGGGCACAGATACGCAGTATTTT; CDR3aa: CASSKTPLGTDTQYF
len: 13; v_gene: TRBV30; j_gene: TRBJ1-1; abundance: -; d_gene: -; CDR3nt: TGTGCCTGGAGGAGGACAGTAAACACTGAAGCTTTCTTT; CDR3aa: CAWRRTVNTEAFF
len: 13; v_gene: TRBV6-1; j_gene: TRBJ1-1; abundance: -; d_gene: -; CDR3nt: TGTGCCAGCAGTGAAGGCAGGATCACTGAAGCTTTCTTT; CDR3aa: CASSEGRITEAFF
len: 13; v_gene: TRBV30; j_gene: TRBJ1-1; abundance: -; d_gene: -; CDR3nt: TGTGCCTGGAGCGGCAACATGAACACTGAAGCTTTCTTT; CDR3aa: CAWSGNMNTEAFF
len: 17; v_gene: TRBV27; j_gene: TRBJ2-7; abundance: -; d_gene: -; CDR3nt: TGTGCCAGCAGTTTATCGTCGCGGGGTCCCACCTCCTACGAGCAGTACTTC; CDR3aa: CASSLSSRGPTSYEQYF
len: 16; v_gene: TRBV4-2; j_gene: TRBJ1-3; abundance: -; d_gene: -; CDR3nt: TGTGCCAGCAGCCAACATAGTATCGGGGGCGGTAACACCATATATTTT; CDR3aa: CASSQHSIGGGNTIYF
len: 15; v_gene: TRBV5-1; j_gene: TRBJ2-5; abundance: once; d_gene: TRBD1; CDR3nt: TGCGCCAGCAGCCAGGGGGCGGGGTCATGGGAGACCCAGTACTTC; CDR3aa: CASSQGAGSWETQYF
len: 13; v_gene: TRBV3-1/TRBV3-2; j_gene: TRBJ2-7; abundance: -; d_gene: TRBD2; CDR3nt: TGTGCCAGCAGCGGTCGGGGGACTAACGAGCAGTACTTC; CDR3aa: CASSGRGTNEQYF
len: 11; v_gene: TRBV30; j_gene: TRBJ2-5; abundance: few; d_gene: -; CDR3nt: TGTGCCTGGACCCCTGCGGAGACCCAGTACTTC; CDR3aa: CAWTPAETQYF
len: 10; v_gene: TRBV12-3/TRBV12-4; j_gene: TRBJ1-2; abundance: -; d_gene: -; CDR3nt: TGTGCCAGCAGTTTAAATGGCTACACCTTC; CDR3aa: CASSLNGYTF
len: 13; v_gene: TRBV12-3/TRBV12-4; j_gene: TRBJ1-2; abundance: once; d_gene: TRBD1; CDR3nt: TGTGCCAGCAGAGGACAGGAGGGATATGGCTACACCTTC; CDR3aa: CASRGQEGYGYTF
len: 16; v_gene: TRBV9; j_gene: TRBJ2-1; abundance: -; d_gene: TRBD1; CDR3nt: TGTGCCAGCAGCGTAGCCGGACAGGGGGCTTACAATGAGCAGTTCTTC; CDR3aa: CASSVAGQGAYNEQFF
len: 14; v_gene: TRBV7-9; j_gene: TRBJ1-1; abundance: -; d_gene: -; CDR3nt: TGTGCCAGCTCCGGAATGACATCGGACACTGAAGCTTTCTTT; CDR3aa: CASSGMTSDTEAFF
len: 15; v_gene: TRBV4-3; j_gene: TRBJ2-7; abundance: -; d_gene: -; CDR3nt: TGCGCCAGCAGCCAAGAAAGGGGTAGAATCAGCGAGCAGTACTTC; CDR3aa: CASSQERGRISEQYF
len: 15; v_gene: TRBV28; j_gene: TRBJ1-2; abundance: few; d_gene: TRBD1; CDR3nt: TGTGCCAGCAGCCGCACAGGGGACGTTATCTATGGCTACACCTTC; CDR3aa: CASSRTGDVIYGYTF
len: 15; v_gene: TRBV3-1/TRBV3-2; j_gene: TRBJ1-6; abundance: -; d_gene: -; CDR3nt: TGTGCCAGCAGCCAAGCCAGCTCCTATAATTCACCCCTCCACTTT; CDR3aa: CASSQASSYNSPLHF
len: 16; v_gene: TRBV7-3; j_gene: TRBJ2-5; abundance: few; d_gene: -; CDR3nt: TGTGCCAGCAGCTTAAATCGGACGGCCCCGGCTGAGACCCAGTACTTC; CDR3aa: CASSLNRTAPAETQYF
len: 16; v_gene: TRBV4-1; j_gene: TRBJ1-4; abundance: -; d_gene: TRBD1; CDR3nt: TGCGCCAGCAGCTACAGGGGGCTGACAACTAATGAAAAACTGTTTTTT; CDR3aa: CASSYRGLTTNEKLFF
len: 13; v_gene: TRBV7-2; j_gene: TRBJ1-2; abundance: -; d_gene: -; CDR3nt: TGTGCCAGCAGCTTAGCAGCGGTGGGTGGCTACACCTTC; CDR3aa: CASSLAAVGGYTF
len: 16; v_gene: TRBV6-5; j_gene: TRBJ2-5; abundance: once; d_gene: -; CDR3nt: TGTGCCAGCAGTTACAAGGTCCGGACATCCCAAGAGACCCAGTACTTC; CDR3aa: CASSYKVRTSQETQYF
len: 13; v_gene: TRBV6-2/TRBV6-3; j_gene: TRBJ1-2; abundance: -; d_gene: -; CDR3nt: TGTGCCAGCAGCGGATTTTCAAGGCATGGCTACACCTTC; CDR3aa: CASSGFSRHGYTF
len: 14; v_gene: TRBV5-1; j_gene: TRBJ2-7; abundance: few; d_gene: -; CDR3nt: TGCGCCAGCAGACGAGCCGACGCAGACAACGAGCAGTACTTC; CDR3aa: CASRRADADNEQYF
len: 15; v_gene: TRBV3-1/TRBV3-2; j_gene: TRBJ1-2; abundance: -; d_gene: -; CDR3nt: TGTGCCAGCAGTATCCGGGACACCGCTAACTATGGCTACACCTTC; CDR3aa: CASSIRDTANYGYTF
len: 14; v_gene: TRBV19; j_gene: TRBJ2-5; abundance: -; d_gene: -; CDR3nt: TGTGCCAGTAGTATGGGAGGAGGCCAAGAGACCCAGTACTTC; CDR3aa: CASSMGGGQETQYF
len: 12; v_gene: TRBV28; j_gene: TRBJ1-6; abundance: -; d_gene: -; CDR3nt: TGTGCCAGCAGAGGGGCAAATTCACCCCTCCACTTT; CDR3aa: CASRGANSPLHF
len: 16; v_gene: TRBV4-2; j_gene: TRBJ1-5; abundance: -; d_gene: -; CDR3nt: TGTGCCAGCAGCCAAGATGAGGGCAGAACCAATCAGCCCCAGCATTTT; CDR3aa: CASSQDEGRTNQPQHF